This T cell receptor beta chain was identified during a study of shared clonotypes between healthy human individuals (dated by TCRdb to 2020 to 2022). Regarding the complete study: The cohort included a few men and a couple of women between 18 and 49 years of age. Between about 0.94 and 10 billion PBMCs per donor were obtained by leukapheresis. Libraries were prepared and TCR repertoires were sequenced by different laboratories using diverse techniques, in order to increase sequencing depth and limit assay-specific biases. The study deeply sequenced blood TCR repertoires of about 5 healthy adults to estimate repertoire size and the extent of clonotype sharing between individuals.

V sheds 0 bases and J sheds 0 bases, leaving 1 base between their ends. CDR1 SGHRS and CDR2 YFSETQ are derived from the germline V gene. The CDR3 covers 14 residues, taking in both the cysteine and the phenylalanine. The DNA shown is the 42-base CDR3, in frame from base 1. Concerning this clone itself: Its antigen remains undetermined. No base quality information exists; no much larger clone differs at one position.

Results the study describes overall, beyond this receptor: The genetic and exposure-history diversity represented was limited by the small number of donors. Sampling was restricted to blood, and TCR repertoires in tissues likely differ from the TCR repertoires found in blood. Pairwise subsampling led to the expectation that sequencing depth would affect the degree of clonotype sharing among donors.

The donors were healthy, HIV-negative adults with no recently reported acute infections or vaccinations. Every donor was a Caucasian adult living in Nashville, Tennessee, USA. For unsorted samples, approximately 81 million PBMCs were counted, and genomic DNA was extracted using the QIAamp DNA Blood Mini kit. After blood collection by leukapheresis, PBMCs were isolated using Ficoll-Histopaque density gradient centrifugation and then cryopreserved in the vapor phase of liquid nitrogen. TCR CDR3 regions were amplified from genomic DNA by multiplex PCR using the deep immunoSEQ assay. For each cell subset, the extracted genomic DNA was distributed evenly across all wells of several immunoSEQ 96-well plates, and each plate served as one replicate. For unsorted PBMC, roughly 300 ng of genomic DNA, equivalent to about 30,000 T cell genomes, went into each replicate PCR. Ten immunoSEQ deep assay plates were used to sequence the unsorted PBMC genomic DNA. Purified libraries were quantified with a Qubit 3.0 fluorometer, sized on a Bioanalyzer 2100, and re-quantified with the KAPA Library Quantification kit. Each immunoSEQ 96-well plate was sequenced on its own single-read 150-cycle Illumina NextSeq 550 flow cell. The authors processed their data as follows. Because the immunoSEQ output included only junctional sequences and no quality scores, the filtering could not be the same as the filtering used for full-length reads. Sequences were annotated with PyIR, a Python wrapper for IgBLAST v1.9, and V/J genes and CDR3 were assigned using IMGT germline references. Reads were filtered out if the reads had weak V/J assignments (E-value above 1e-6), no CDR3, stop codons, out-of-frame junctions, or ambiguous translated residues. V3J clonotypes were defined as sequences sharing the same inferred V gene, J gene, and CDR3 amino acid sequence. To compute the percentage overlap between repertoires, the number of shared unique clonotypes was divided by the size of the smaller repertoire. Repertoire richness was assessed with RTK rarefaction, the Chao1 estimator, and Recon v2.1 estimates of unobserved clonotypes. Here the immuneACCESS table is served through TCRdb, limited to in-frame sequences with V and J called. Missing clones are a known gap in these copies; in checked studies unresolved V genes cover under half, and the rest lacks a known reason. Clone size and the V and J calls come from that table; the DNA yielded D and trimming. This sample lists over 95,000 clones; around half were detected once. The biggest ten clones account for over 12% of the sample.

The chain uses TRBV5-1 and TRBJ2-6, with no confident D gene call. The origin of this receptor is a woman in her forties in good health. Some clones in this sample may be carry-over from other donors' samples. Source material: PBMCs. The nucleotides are TGCGCCAGCAGCTTGGGCTCTGGGGCCAACGTCCTGACTTTC. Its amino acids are CASSLGSGANVLTF.